Listed below are T cell receptor beta chains from one sample, sequenced in a study of metastatic and nonmetastatic thyroid tumors. TCRdb re-clonotyped the PCR reads through MiXCR. This table has tens of thousands of clones, 25% to 35% appearing once. The sample comprised blood. The receptor set was obtained from a male donor with papillary thyroid cancer or a benign thyroid nodule (not recorded which). Some clones in this sample may be carry-over from other donors' samples. CDR3s include the opening cysteine and the closing phenylalanine or tryptophan. D genes are given only for firm matches. Some rows have no size entry. The others give once, few or many, or a class for an expanded clone.

d_call: TRBD1
j_call: TRBJ2-2
v_call: TRBV19
clone_size: many
cdr3_nt: TGTGCCAGTAGTCCGGGACAGGTTTACACCGGGGAGCTGTTTTTT
cdr3_aa: CASSPGQVYTGELFF

d_call: .
j_call: TRBJ2-2
v_call: TRBV10-1
clone_size: many
cdr3_nt: TGCGCCAGCAGTGAGGTTACCGGGGAGCTGTTTTTT
cdr3_aa: CASSEVTGELFF

d_call: .
j_call: TRBJ2-7
v_call: TRBV28
clone_size: .
cdr3_nt: TGTGCCAGCCGGGTCGGCCTACGACAGCAGTACTTC
cdr3_aa: CASRVGLRQQYF

d_call: TRBD1
j_call: TRBJ2-1
v_call: TRBV5-1
clone_size: once
cdr3_nt: TGCGCCAGCAGCAGGACAGGATTCAATGAGCAGTTCTTC
cdr3_aa: CASSRTGFNEQFF

d_call: TRBD1
j_call: TRBJ1-1
v_call: TRBV2
clone_size: medium-sized
cdr3_nt: TGTGCCAGCAGTGAAAGGTTGGACAGGGAGATCGTAGCTTTCTTT
cdr3_aa: CASSERLDREIVAFF

d_call: TRBD2
j_call: TRBJ2-3
v_call: TRBV27
clone_size: few
cdr3_nt: TGTGCCAGCAGTACGGGACTAGCGGGAGGTAGTAGCACAGATACGCAATATTTT
cdr3_aa: CASSTGLAGGSSTDTQYF

d_call: TRBD1
j_call: TRBJ1-2
v_call: TRBV5-1
clone_size: .
cdr3_nt: TGCGCCATCAGACTCCGTTACAGGGGTGATTATGGCTACACCTTC
cdr3_aa: CAIRLRYRGDYGYTF

d_call: .
j_call: TRBJ2-7
v_call: TRBV28
clone_size: .
cdr3_nt: TGTGCCAGCAGTATATCGGACGGGGACTACGAGCAGTACTTC
cdr3_aa: CASSISDGDYEQYF

d_call: .
j_call: TRBJ2-6
v_call: TRBV30
clone_size: many
cdr3_nt: TGTGCCTGGAGTGTTGGAATCTTGGGGGCCAACGTCCTGACTTTC
cdr3_aa: CAWSVGILGANVLTF

d_call: .
j_call: TRBJ1-4
v_call: TRBV20-1
clone_size: few
cdr3_nt: TGCAGTGCTAGTCGCCGTATGGCTAATGAAAAACTGTTTTTT
cdr3_aa: CSASRRMANEKLFF

d_call: .
j_call: TRBJ1-2
v_call: TRBV28
clone_size: .
cdr3_nt: TGTGCCAGCAGTTTATTTCAACGAGGGGATGGCTACACCTTC
cdr3_aa: CASSLFQRGDGYTF

d_call: .
j_call: TRBJ2-6
v_call: TRBV27
clone_size: few
cdr3_nt: TGTGCCAGCAGTTTTTCGACTAGGGGGGCCAACGTCCTGACTTTC
cdr3_aa: CASSFSTRGANVLTF

d_call: .
j_call: TRBJ2-1
v_call: TRBV6-1
clone_size: .
cdr3_nt: TGTGCCAGCAGCGAAACCCCTGGGGCAGCCAATGAGCAGTTCTTC
cdr3_aa: CASSETPGAANEQFF

d_call: .
j_call: TRBJ2-3
v_call: TRBV19
clone_size: many
cdr3_nt: TGTGCCAGTAGACCGGGACGGGACACAGATACGCAGTATTTT
cdr3_aa: CASRPGRDTDTQYF

d_call: TRBD2
j_call: TRBJ2-3
v_call: TRBV20-1
clone_size: .
cdr3_nt: TGCAGTGCTAAACTAGCGGTTAGAGGATCGCAGTATTTT
cdr3_aa: CSAKLAVRGSQYF

d_call: TRBD2
j_call: TRBJ2-2
v_call: TRBV9
clone_size: .
cdr3_nt: TGTGCCAGCAGCGTAGACCTCGTCACTAGCGTAACAACCTGGGAGCTGTTTTTT
cdr3_aa: CASSVDLVTSVTTWELFF

d_call: TRBD2
j_call: TRBJ2-1
v_call: TRBV6-4
clone_size: many
cdr3_nt: TGTGCCAGCAGTACAATAGCGGGTCCTACAGGTGAGCAGTTCTTC
cdr3_aa: CASSTIAGPTGEQFF

d_call: .
j_call: TRBJ1-4
v_call: TRBV6-2/TRBV6-3
clone_size: once
cdr3_nt: TGTGCCAGCAGCACCCCGGGACAATCTGAAAAACTGTTTTTT
cdr3_aa: CASSTPGQSEKLFF

d_call: .
j_call: TRBJ1-6
v_call: TRBV20-1
clone_size: .
cdr3_nt: TGCAGTGCTAGTTCGGGGGGCGGAAATTCACCCCTCCACTTT
cdr3_aa: CSASSGGGNSPLHF

d_call: .
j_call: TRBJ1-4
v_call: TRBV20-1
clone_size: .
cdr3_nt: TGCAGTGCTAGAGGCCCGGGCAGGGGAAATGAAAAACTGTTTTTT
cdr3_aa: CSARGPGRGNEKLFF

d_call: .
j_call: TRBJ1-2
v_call: TRBV7-9
clone_size: many
cdr3_nt: TGTGCCAGCAGCTTAGTATCTTTAACGTCGGGCTACACCTTC
cdr3_aa: CASSLVSLTSGYTF